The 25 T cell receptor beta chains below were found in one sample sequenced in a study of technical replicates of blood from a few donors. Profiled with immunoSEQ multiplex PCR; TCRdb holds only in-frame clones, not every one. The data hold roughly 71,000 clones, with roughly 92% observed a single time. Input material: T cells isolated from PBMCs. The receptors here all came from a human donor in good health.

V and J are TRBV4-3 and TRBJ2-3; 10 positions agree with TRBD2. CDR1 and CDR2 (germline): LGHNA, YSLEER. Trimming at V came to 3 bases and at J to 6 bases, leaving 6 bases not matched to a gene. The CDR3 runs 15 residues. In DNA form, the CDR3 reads TGCGCCAGCAGCCATCTAGCGGGAGATGAGGATACGCAGTATTTT. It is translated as CASSHLAGDEDTQYF.

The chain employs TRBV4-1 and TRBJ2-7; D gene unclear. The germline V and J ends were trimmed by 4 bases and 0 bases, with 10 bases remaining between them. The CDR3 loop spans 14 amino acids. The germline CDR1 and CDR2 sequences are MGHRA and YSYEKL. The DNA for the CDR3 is TGCGCCAGCAGCCGAGGCCGTGGCTCCTACGAGCAGTACTTC. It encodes CASSRGRGSYEQYF.

CDR3 protein: CASSPTGRDTEAFF. CDR3 nucleotide sequence: TGCGCCAGCAGCCCTACGGGCAGGGACACTGAAGCTTTCTTT. This chain connects TRBV5-1 to TRBJ1-1; tentatively, D is TRBD1 (5 bases). This CDR3 contains 14 residues. Germline-derived CDR1 and CDR2 are SGHRS and YFSETQ. Deletions cut 4 bases from V and 3 bases from J, with 13 bases between.

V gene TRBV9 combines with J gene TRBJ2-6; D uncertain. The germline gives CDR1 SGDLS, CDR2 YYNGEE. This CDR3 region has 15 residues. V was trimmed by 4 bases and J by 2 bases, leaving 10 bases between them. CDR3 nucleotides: TGTGCCAGCAGCTCCAAACTGACTGGGGCCAACGTCCTGACTTTC. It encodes CASSSKLTGANVLTF.

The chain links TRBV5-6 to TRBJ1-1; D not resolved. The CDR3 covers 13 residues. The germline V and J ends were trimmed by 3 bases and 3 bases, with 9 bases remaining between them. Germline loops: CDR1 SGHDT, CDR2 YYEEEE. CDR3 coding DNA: TGTGCCAGCAGCTATCTCGCGGACACTGAAGCTTTCTTT. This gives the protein CASSYLADTEAFF.

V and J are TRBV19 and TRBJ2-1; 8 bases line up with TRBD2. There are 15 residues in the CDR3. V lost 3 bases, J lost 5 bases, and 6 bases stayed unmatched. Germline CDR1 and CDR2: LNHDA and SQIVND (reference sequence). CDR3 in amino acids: CASSILTSGDNEQFF. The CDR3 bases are TGTGCCAGTAGTATCCTCACTAGCGGCGACAATGAGCAGTTCTTC.

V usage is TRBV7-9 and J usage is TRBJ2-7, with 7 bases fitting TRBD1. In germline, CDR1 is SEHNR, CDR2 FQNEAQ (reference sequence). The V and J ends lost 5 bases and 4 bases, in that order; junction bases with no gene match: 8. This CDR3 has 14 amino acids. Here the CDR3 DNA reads TGTGCCAGCAGCCCCCGGACAGGCCAGTACGAGCAGTACTTC. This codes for CASSPRTGQYEQYF.

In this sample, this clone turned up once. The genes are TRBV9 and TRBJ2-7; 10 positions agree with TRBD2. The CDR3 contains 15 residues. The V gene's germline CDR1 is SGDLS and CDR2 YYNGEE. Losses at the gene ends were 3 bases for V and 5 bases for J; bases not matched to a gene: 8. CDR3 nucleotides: TGTGCCAGCAGCGAGCGGGAGGGCACAATCGACGAGCAGTACTTC. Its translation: CASSEREGTIDEQYF.

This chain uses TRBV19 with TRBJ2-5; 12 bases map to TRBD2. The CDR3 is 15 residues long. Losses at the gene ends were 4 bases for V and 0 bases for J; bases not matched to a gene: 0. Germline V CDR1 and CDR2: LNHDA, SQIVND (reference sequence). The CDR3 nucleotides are TGTGCCAGTAGTAGGACTAGCGGGAACCAAGAGACCCAGTACTTC. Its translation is CASSRTSGNQETQYF.

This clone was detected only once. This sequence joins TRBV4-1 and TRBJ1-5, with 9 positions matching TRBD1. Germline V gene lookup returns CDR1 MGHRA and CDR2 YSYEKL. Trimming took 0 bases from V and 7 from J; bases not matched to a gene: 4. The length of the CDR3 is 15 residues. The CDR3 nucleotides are TGCGCCAGCAGCCAAGACACAGGGGGCCTACAGCCCCAGCATTTT. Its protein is CASSQDTGGLQPQHF.

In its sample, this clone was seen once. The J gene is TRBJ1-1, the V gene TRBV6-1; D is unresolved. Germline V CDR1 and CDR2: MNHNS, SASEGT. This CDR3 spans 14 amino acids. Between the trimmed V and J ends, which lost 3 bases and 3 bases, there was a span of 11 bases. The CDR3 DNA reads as TGTGCCAGCAGTGATGCCTTAGGAGACACTGAAGCTTTCTTT. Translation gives CASSDALGDTEAFF.

In nucleotides, the CDR3 is TGTGCCAGCAGTTTATCGCAGGGCATGAACACTGAAGCTTTCTTT. As protein: CASSLSQGMNTEAFF. This chain joins TRBV27 and TRBJ1-1; TRBD1 might be the D (5 bases). The CDR3 contains 15 residues. Germline V gene lookup returns CDR1 MNHEY and CDR2 SMNVEV (reference sequence). Trimming took off 0 bases at V and 0 bases at J, with 8 bases between the two ends.

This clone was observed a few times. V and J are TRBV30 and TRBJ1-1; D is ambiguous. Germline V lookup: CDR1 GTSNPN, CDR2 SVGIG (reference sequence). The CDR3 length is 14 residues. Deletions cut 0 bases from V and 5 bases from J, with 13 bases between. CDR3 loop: CAWSVEGLWTEAFF. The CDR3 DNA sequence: TGTGCCTGGAGTGTAGAGGGTTTATGGACTGAAGCTTTCTTT.

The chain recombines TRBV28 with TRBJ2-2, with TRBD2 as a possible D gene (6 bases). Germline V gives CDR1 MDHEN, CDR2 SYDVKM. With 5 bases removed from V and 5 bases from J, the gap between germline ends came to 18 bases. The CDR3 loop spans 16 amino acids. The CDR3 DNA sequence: TGTGCCAGCAGTAAATTCCCAGCGGGCGGTACCGGGGAGCTGTTTTTT. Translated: CASSKFPAGGTGELFF.

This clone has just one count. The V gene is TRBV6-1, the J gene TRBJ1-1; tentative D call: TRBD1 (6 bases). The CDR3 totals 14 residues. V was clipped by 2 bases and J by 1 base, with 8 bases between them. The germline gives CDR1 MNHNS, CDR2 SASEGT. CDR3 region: CASSEMGQNTEAFF. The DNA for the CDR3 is TGTGCCAGCAGTGAAATGGGACAGAACACTGAAGCTTTCTTT.

Here the CDR3 reads CASSLGDTTGEKLFF. The CDR3 DNA sequence: TGCGCCAGCAGCTTAGGGGACACGACGGGTGAAAAACTGTTTTTT. The chain recombines TRBV5-1 with TRBJ1-4; tentative D call: TRBD1 (6 bases). Trimming stripped 2 bases from V and 7 bases from J, with 15 bases between. This CDR3 is built from 15 residues. Germline V gene data show CDR1 as SGHRS and CDR2 as YFSETQ.

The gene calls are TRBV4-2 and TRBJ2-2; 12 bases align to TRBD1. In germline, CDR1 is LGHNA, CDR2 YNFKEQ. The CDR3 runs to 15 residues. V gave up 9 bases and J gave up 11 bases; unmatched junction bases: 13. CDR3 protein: CASRYWGQGADELFF. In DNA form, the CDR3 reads TGTGCCAGTCGCTACTGGGGACAGGGGGCGGATGAGCTGTTTTTT.

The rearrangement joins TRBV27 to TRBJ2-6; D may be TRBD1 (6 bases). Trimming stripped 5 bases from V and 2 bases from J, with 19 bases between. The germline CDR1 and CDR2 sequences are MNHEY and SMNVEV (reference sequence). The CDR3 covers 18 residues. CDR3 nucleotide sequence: TGTGCCAGCAGTCCCCTGACCAGAGACAGGCCTGGGGCCAACGTCCTGACTTTC. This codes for CASSPLTRDRPGANVLTF.

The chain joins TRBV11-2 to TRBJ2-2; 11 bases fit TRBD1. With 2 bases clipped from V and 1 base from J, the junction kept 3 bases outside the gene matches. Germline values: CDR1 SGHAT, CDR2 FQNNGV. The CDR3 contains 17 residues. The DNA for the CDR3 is TGTGCCAGCAGCTTATTTGGGACAGGGGGGAACACCGGGGAGCTGTTTTTT. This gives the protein CASSLFGTGGNTGELFF.

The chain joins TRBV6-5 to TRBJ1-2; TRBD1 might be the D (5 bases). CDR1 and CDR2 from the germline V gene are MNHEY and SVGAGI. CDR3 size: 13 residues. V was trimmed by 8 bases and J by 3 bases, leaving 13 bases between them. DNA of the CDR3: TGTGCCAGCCTTAAGGGGCTTGACTATGGCTACACCTTC. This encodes CASLKGLDYGYTF.

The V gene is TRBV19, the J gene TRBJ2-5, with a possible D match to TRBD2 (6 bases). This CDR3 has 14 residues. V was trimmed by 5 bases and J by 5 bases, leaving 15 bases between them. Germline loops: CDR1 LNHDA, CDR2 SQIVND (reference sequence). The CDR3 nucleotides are TGTGCCAGTAGTGACTATGGCGGGGCGGAGACCCAGTACTTC. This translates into CASSDYGGAETQYF. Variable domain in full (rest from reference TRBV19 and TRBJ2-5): DGGITQSPKYLFRKEGQNVTLSCEQNLNHDAMYWYRQDPGQGLRLIYYSQIVNDFQKGDIAEGYSVSREKKESFPLTVTSAQKNPTAFYLCASSDYGGAETQYFGPGTRLLVL.

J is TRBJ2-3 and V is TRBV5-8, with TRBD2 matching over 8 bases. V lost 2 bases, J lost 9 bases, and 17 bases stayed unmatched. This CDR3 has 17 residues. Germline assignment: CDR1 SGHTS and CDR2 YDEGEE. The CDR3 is CASSLPRREGLLLTQYF. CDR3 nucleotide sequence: TGTGCCAGCAGCTTACCAAGACGGGAGGGCCTCTTGTTGACGCAGTATTTT.

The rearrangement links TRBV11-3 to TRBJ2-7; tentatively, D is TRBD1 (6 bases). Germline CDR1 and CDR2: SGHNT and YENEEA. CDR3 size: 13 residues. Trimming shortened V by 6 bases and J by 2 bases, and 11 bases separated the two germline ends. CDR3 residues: CASRSSGAYEQYF. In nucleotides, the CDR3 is TGTGCCAGCAGATCCTCAGGGGCCTACGAGCAGTACTTC.

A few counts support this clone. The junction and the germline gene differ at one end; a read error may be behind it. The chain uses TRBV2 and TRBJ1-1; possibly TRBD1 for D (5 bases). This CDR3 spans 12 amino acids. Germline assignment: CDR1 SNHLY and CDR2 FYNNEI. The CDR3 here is CAKSSGNAEAFF. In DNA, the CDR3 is TGTGCCAAGTCTTCAGGGAACGCTGAAGCTTTCTTT.

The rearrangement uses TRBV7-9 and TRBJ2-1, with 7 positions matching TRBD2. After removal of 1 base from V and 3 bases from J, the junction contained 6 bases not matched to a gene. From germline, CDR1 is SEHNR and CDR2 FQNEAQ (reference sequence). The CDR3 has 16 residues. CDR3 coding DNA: TGTGCCAGCAGCTTAGGACCAGGGAGGGACTACAATGAGCAGTTCTTC. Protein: CASSLGPGRDYNEQFF.